The source of this TCR beta chain is a study of CD8 T cells in Susac syndrome (dated by TCRdb to the late 2010s). As for the study more broadly: Among the sequenced Susac syndrome patients, about six had clinically active disease and eight or nine were in clinical remission. At blood withdrawal, Susac syndrome patients were either therapy-naive, taking corticosteroids (in some cases with IVIg as well), or taking IVIg alone. The study used repertoire sequencing to test whether antigen drove CD8+ T cell activation and differentiation in Susac syndrome.

This clonotype was found once. It lacks a known antigen. The input lacks base qualities; no much larger clone sits a single base away. Weak support is all one read offers. Peripheral blood CD8+ and CD4+ T cells from healthy donors, Susac syndrome patients and multiple sclerosis patients were profiled using high-throughput TCR beta sequencing. The Susac syndrome patients fulfilled recently defined diagnostic criteria for either definite or probable disease. Bulk CD8+ and CD4+ T cells were purified by magnetic negative isolation, whereas CD8+ TEMRA cells were enriched by FACS. Blood was drawn into EDTA tubes, processed within 24 hours, and PBMCs were isolated by density gradient centrifugation. PBMCs intended for TCR sequencing were cryopreserved in liquid nitrogen and were subsequently thawed in a 37 degrees C water bath. Purity of sorted or isolated CD4+, CD8+ and CD8+ TEMRA cells was at least 90%.

Study-level results and caveats: The CD4+ T cell repertoire of patients with Susac syndrome showed no detectable clonal expansion. The number of individuals in the TCR sequencing and HLA analysis was acknowledged as relatively small.

Relative to germline, V is missing 0 bases and J is missing 4 bases, with 4 bases of the junction outside any gene match. CDR1 SGDLS and CDR2 YYNGEE are derived from the germline V gene. The CDR3 spans 15 residues, from the cysteine through the phenylalanine. The read is trimmed to its CDR3 DNA, 45 bases read in frame from base 1. RNA was extracted using the RNeasy kit, and about 0.5 to 1 microgram was reverse transcribed with random hexamers. TCR beta CDR3 regions were amplified with the immunoSEQ multiplex PCR assay covering 54 Vbeta and 13 Jbeta segments. To correct PCR amplification bias, a synthetic template baseline was used for both primer optimization and computational correction. In the paper's pipeline: Only productive sequences were kept, with reads annotated to V, D and J genes according to IMGT and analyzed in immunoSEQ Analyzer. Clonality was calculated as one minus the Shannon entropy normalized by log2 of the number of productive unique sequences. For each patient and control, public and private clones were evaluated within the 100 most prevalent clones. Clones were defined as Susac-specific if absent from the healthy and MS cohorts, from 1052 published viral clones and from other ImmuneACCESS disease sequences. In TCRdb, the public reads were trimmed at Q25 with fastp and aligned with MiXCR, with productive beta chains retained. One record per CDR3 amino acid sequence lists the most common genes and DNA. The V and J calls and clone size come from TCRdb's table, not from the authors' own analysis. The sample table holds under 95,000 distinct CDR3 sequences, of which roughly 94% were seen once. In total, the top ten clones hold roughly 0.3% of the sample.

The TCR comes from a human donor with Susac syndrome. This chain is built from TRBV9 and TRBJ2-7; 10 central nucleotides agree with TRBD1. The sequenced sample consisted of CD4+ T cells from PBMCs. The CDR3 has the sequence CASSVGMDRGYEQYF. The DNA is TGTGCCAGCAGCGTAGGTATGGACAGGGGGTACGAGCAGTACTTC.